A single sample is the source of the 13 T cell receptor beta chains below, sequenced in a study of CD8 T cells in ankylosing spondylitis. TCRdb redid the calling of the 5' RACE reads with MiXCR, one entry per CDR3 protein. The table lists more than 200,000 distinct CDR3 sequences, roughly a quarter of them singletons, with 0.5% to 0.75% in the top ten. Specimen: blood, either unsorted or a sorted T cell fraction (not recorded which). The receptors were sampled from a male donor with ankylosing spondylitis or in good health (not recorded which).

This clonotype showed up many times. J is TRBJ2-3 and V is TRBV12-3 or TRBV12-4; 9 bases match TRBD1. V lost 5 bases, J lost 1 base, and 4 bases stayed unmatched. The CDR3 loop spans 15 amino acids. CDR3 in DNA: TGTGCCAGCAGTCCAGGACAGGGGCGCACAGATACGCAGTATTTT. Translating it yields CASSPGQGRTDTQYF.

The chain combines TRBV20-1 with TRBJ2-2; 10 nucleotides agree with TRBD1. The germline CDR1 and CDR2 sequences are DFQATT and SNEGSKA (reference sequence). This CDR3 comprises 15 residues. Germline trimming cut 6 bases from V and 4 bases from J; bases unmatched to any gene: 8. CDR3 protein: CSADGTGVGTGELFF. The CDR3 coding sequence is TGCAGTGCAGACGGGACAGGGGTCGGCACCGGGGAGCTGTTTTTT.

This rearrangement joins TRBV5-4 to TRBJ2-1, with a weak D call TRBD2 (7 bases). From germline, CDR1 is SGHNT and CDR2 YYREEE (reference sequence). The CDR3 consists of 17 residues. Trimming left V 0 bases short and J 3 bases short, with 16 bases between. The CDR3 protein is CASSLGGGYSLYNEQFF. The CDR3 DNA follows: TGTGCCAGCAGCTTGGGGGGGGGCTATTCTCTCTACAATGAGCAGTTCTTC.

The chain has TRBV12-3 or TRBV12-4 and TRBJ2-7, with TRBD2 matching over 8 bases. This CDR3 has 15 residues. With V trimmed by 5 bases and J by 3 bases, 9 bases remained unmatched. The DNA of the CDR3 is TGTGCCAGCAGTACCGGTGTAGCGGGAATCTACGAGCAGTACTTC. Encoded protein: CASSTGVAGIYEQYF.

The chain couples TRBV4-1 to TRBJ2-1, with 10 bases identical to TRBD2. The CDR3 consists of 18 residues. CDR1 is MGHRA, CDR2 YSYEKL, per germline. Trimming took 0 bases from V and 7 from J; bases not matched to a gene: 12. Here the CDR3 reads CASSQDQVASGGWNEQFF. The CDR3 nucleotides read TGCGCCAGCAGCCAAGATCAGGTCGCTAGCGGGGGATGGAATGAGCAGTTCTTC.

This clonotype was recorded at least ten times. The V gene is TRBV29-1, the J gene TRBJ2-7; TRBD1 is a possible D gene (7 bases). The germline CDR1 and CDR2 sequences are SQVTM and ANQGSEA. V was clipped by 4 bases and J by 2 bases, with 12 bases between them. This CDR3 spans 13 amino acids. CDR3 in DNA: TGCAGCGTTGGCGGGACAGTCACCTACGAGCAGTACTTC. Amino acid sequence: CSVGGTVTYEQYF.

The table lists this clonotype with a few counts. The chain has TRBV15 and TRBJ2-1; D is perhaps TRBD1 or TRBD2 (5 bases each). CDR1 and CDR2 from the germline V gene are LNHNV and YYDKDF (reference sequence). The CDR3 runs 15 residues. V lost 0 bases, J lost 5 bases, and 11 bases lay in between. The CDR3 coding sequence is TGTGCCACCAGCAGAGATATAGGGACCCACAATGAGCAGTTCTTC. This translates into CATSRDIGTHNEQFF.

This clonotype was counted between two and nine times. CDR3 DNA sequence: TGCAGTGCTAGAGCTTTTGGAGGCGTTGGGGGCGTTAAAGAGACCCAGTACTTC. Translation gives CSARAFGGVGGVKETQYF. The chain couples TRBV20-1 to TRBJ2-5, with D possibly TRBD1 on 6 matching bases. Germline values: CDR1 DFQATT, CDR2 SNEGSKA (reference sequence). The V gene lost 1 base and the J gene lost 3 bases, with 24 bases spanning the gap. This CDR3 is built from 18 residues.

This clonotype was seen only a few times. This chain joins TRBV29-1 and TRBJ2-2; perhaps TRBD1 as D (5 bases). V was clipped by 6 bases and J by 1 base, with 9 bases between them. The CDR3 length is 13 residues. Per germline, CDR1 SQVTM and CDR2 ANQGSEA. In DNA, the CDR3 is TGCAGCGTAAGGACACAGAACACCGGGGAGCTGTTTTTT. This encodes CSVRTQNTGELFF.

Ten or more counts support this clonotype. The chain is built from TRBV12-3 or TRBV12-4 and TRBJ1-5; D gene uncertain. V was pared by 1 base and J by 0 bases, with 7 bases between. CDR3 length equals 15 residues. The CDR3 sequence: CASSLDGYSNQPQHF. The CDR3 DNA reads TGTGCCAGCAGTTTAGACGGTTATAGCAATCAGCCCCAGCATTTT.

The chain recombines TRBV6-1 with TRBJ1-1, with D maybe TRBD1 (6 bases). Germline assignment: CDR1 MNHNS and CDR2 SASEGT. The CDR3 spans 14 residues. V dropped 5 bases and J dropped 5 bases, with 15 bases sitting between them. The CDR3 region has the DNA TGTGCCAGCAGTCTATCAGGGGAACGGACTGAAGCTTTCTTT. Translating it yields CASSLSGERTEAFF.

This clonotype was counted many times. The chain has TRBV20-1 and TRBJ1-1; a weak D match, TRBD1 (6 bases). The V and J ends lost 6 bases and 1 base respectively, with 12 bases between them. Germline CDR1 is DFQATT and CDR2 is SNEGSKA (reference sequence). CDR3 length equals 13 residues. The CDR3 DNA is TGCAGTGCGCCGAGGGGGAAGAACACTGAAGCTTTCTTT. Amino acids: CSAPRGKNTEAFF.

The CDR3 sequence: CASSPTQGEETQYF. Written as DNA, the CDR3 is TGTGCCAGCTCACCAACGCAGGGAGAAGAGACCCAGTACTTC. The chain employs TRBV18 and TRBJ2-5, with D perhaps being TRBD1 or TRBD2 (5 bases each). CDR1 is KGHSH and CDR2 is LQKENI in the germline V gene. The V end lost 2 bases, the J end lost 3 bases, and 10 bases lay between the germline ends. This CDR3 is 14 amino acids long.